Included here is one T cell receptor (beta chain) sequence, with context. Antigen specificity is unknown. Markers CD45RO/CCR7/CD25/CD127/CD95/CD27 served to sort CD4+ naive, central memory, regulatory and stem cell-like memory cells. This entry is derived from a study of beta chain features in type 1 diabetes. Study-wide background: Cell yields, gender and age were comparable in patients and healthy donors. Study-wide points: A potential influence of HLA type upon TCRB rearrangement remained unresolved herein. Shortening of TCRB CDR3s, moderate but significant, appeared in all four CD4+ subsets of Type 1 diabetes patients. Shorter templates might be favored by PCR, and equally so in patients and in controls.

Since all of the isolated RNA was reverse transcribed, expressed TCRB transcripts were what got sequenced. Only in-frame clones appear in the TCRdb table, and some are missing; sequencing was by immunoSEQ multiplex PCR. The sample consists of under 300,000 clones, about 14% of them appearing once. Germline assignment: CDR1 GTSNPN and CDR2 SVGIG (reference sequence). Trimming pared 0 bases from V and 6 bases from J, leaving 12 bases between. This CDR3 has 14 residues. The chain uses TRBV30 and TRBJ1-5, with D hard to call. The specimen sequenced was naive CD4+ T cells from blood. The TCR sequence derives from a man aged 25 to 40 with type 1 diabetes. The CDR3 reads CAWSVRRAVQPQHF. The CDR3, as DNA: TGTGCCTGGAGTGTACGGCGGGCGGTTCAGCCCCAGCATTTT.